Listed below are T cell receptor beta chains from one sample, sequenced in a study of T cell responses to AZD1222 COVID-19 vaccine. Data came from immunoSEQ multiplex PCR; TCRdb stores just in-frame clones and leaves some out. The sample lists 150,000 to 200,000 clones; roughly nine tenths were seen once. The source material was peripheral blood, sampled 28 days after the second AZD1222 dose. All receptors derive from an adult who received the AZD1222 COVID-19 vaccine. CDR3s leave out the opening cysteine and the closing phenylalanine or tryptophan.

CDR3 protein: ARIGGGPENEQY; V gene: TRBV5-3
CDR3 protein: ASSNRDGNQPQH; V gene: TRBV28
CDR3 protein: ASSPETGVAEKLF; V gene: TRBV18
CDR3 protein: ASSQAGVGYGYT; V gene: TRBV14
CDR3 protein: ASSEPGGEIYGYT; V gene: TRBV25-1
CDR3 protein: ASSLGLAVYEQY; V gene: TRBV7-2
CDR3 protein: ASSPRSGANVLT; V gene: TRBV9
CDR3 protein: ASSLTRGVGYT; V gene: TRBV28
CDR3 protein: ASSPRRNPGELF; V gene: TRBV7-9
CDR3 protein: ASSLYTEAF; V gene: TRBV12-3/TRBV12-4
CDR3 protein: ASSELQGNTQY; V gene: TRBV6-1
CDR3 protein: ASSVSGGHNEQF; V gene: TRBV9
CDR3 protein: ASSAGHNYGYT; V gene: TRBV7-9
CDR3 protein: ASSSWTESYGYT; V gene: TRBV13
CDR3 protein: ASSTTGTVNYNEQF; V gene: TRBV9
CDR3 protein: ASSFGSARVADTQY; V gene: TRBV27
CDR3 protein: ASSYYGGGTDTQY; V gene: TRBV6-2/TRBV6-3
CDR3 protein: ASTEGVGLANEQF; V gene: TRBV2
CDR3 protein: ASTSGYREKLF; V gene: TRBV11-2
CDR3 protein: SAEVTEAF; V gene: TRBV29-1
CDR3 protein: ASSPHLQEKLF; V gene: TRBV7-6
CDR3 protein: ASSLVNRGQAKNIQY; V gene: TRBV5-1
CDR3 protein: ASSPISRAYISYEQY; V gene: TRBV7-3
CDR3 protein: ASSQVSGTEAF; V gene: TRBV3-1/TRBV3-2
CDR3 protein: ASSTPLSARSYNEQF; V gene: TRBV28
CDR3 protein: ASSLGQGGYEQY; V gene: TRBV27
CDR3 protein: ATSRTRTASYEQY; V gene: TRBV15
CDR3 protein: ATSRPPGQGETQY; V gene: TRBV15
CDR3 protein: ASRAGGGSYNSPLH; V gene: TRBV27
CDR3 protein: ASSFGSSGRSYNEQF; V gene: TRBV5-1
CDR3 protein: ASSFIRDYGYNSPLH; V gene: TRBV7-2
CDR3 protein: ASSPDSSGANVLT; V gene: TRBV5-4
CDR3 protein: ASSLGANTEAF; V gene: TRBV7-9
CDR3 protein: ASSLGLAGGPYEQY; V gene: TRBV5-1
CDR3 protein: ASSQEVLSGANVLT; V gene: TRBV4-3
CDR3 protein: ASSSVQGAEAF; V gene: TRBV7-9
CDR3 protein: ASSPQGTPQY; V gene: TRBV27
CDR3 protein: ASSHQLGSAF; V gene: TRBV11-3
CDR3 protein: AISESRSDYEQY; V gene: TRBV10-3
CDR3 protein: ASSELLDTQY; V gene: TRBV6-1